These 14 T cell receptor beta chains were all obtained from the same sample, sequenced in a study of T-cell memory formation after mild COVID-19. TCRdb reanalysed the 5' RACE reads using MiXCR and keeps one entry per CDR3 protein. The repertoire consists of 100,000 to 150,000 distinct CDR3 sequences, with about a sixth occurring once and the leading ten covering over 4%. Material: PBMCs or a T cell subset sorted from them (not recorded which). Receptor source: a man aged 18 to 35 who had mild COVID-19 (a few samples of this study predate the infection). Cell type and time point are not known.

This clonotype showed up just a few times. The CDR3 loop reads CATSRGTNYGYTF. DNA for the CDR3: TGTGCCACCAGTCGGGGGACGAACTATGGCTACACCTTC. The chain recombines TRBV24-1 with TRBJ1-2, with D perhaps TRBD1 (5 bases). The CDR3 extends over 13 amino acids. Germline CDR1 reads KGHDR; CDR2 reads SFDVKD. The ends were cut back, 6 bases at V and 2 bases at J, with 9 bases in the middle.

V gene TRBV5-1 combines with J gene TRBJ2-7; weak D call: TRBD1 (6 bases). V lost 0 bases and J 3 bases, leaving 16 bases between the germline ends. CDR1 and CDR2 from the germline V gene are SGHRS and YFSETQ. The CDR3 is made up of 16 amino acids. As DNA, the CDR3 is TGCGCCAGCAGCTTGGGCCCAGGGGACGAAGGCTACGAGCAGTACTTC. Translated: CASSLGPGDEGYEQYF.

This chain joins TRBV5-1 and TRBJ1-5; 7 nucleotides align to TRBD1. Per germline, CDR1 SGHRS and CDR2 YFSETQ. This CDR3 comprises 15 residues. V dropped 3 bases and J dropped 5; count of bases not matched to a gene: 8. CDR3 nucleotide sequence: TGCGCCAGCAGCTGGGGGGGACAGAGGGATCAGCCCCAGCATTTT. Amino acids: CASSWGGQRDQPQHF. The variable domain in full, with the rest retrieved from reference TRBV5-1 and TRBJ1-5, is KAGVTQTPRYLIKTRGQQVTLSCSPISGHRSVSWYQQTPGQGLQFLFEYFSETQRNKGNFPGRFSGRQFSNSRSEMNVSTLELGDSALYLCASSWGGQRDQPQHFGDGTRLSIL.

The V and J genes are TRBV7-3 and TRBJ2-1, with 10 bases fitting TRBD1. CDR3 length: 15 residues. The germline V gene encodes CDR1 SGHTA and CDR2 FQGTGA. The ends lost 5 bases at V and 7 bases at J; junction bases unmatched: 8. CDR3 bases: TGTGCCAGCAGCGACCGGACAGGGGGAACAAATGAGCAGTTCTTC. It codes for CASSDRTGGTNEQFF. The entire variable domain, with the rest obtained from reference TRBV7-3 and TRBJ2-1, is as follows: GAGVSQTPSNKVTEKGKYVELRCDPISGHTALYWYRQSLGQGPEFLIYFQGTGAADDSGLPNDRFFAVRPEGSVSTLKIQRTERGDSAVYLCASSDRTGGTNEQFFGPGTRLTVL.

This clonotype has a count of ten or more. This chain connects TRBV12-3 or TRBV12-4 to TRBJ2-3; TRBD2 agrees at 8 bases. The CDR3 runs to 14 residues. Trimming cost V 5 bases and J 6 bases; bases outside gene matches: 7. The CDR3 spells CASSPGGGVDTQYF. The CDR3, as DNA: TGTGCCAGCAGTCCCGGGGGGGGGGTGGATACGCAGTATTTT.

This clonotype was detected only a few times. The J gene is TRBJ2-7, the V gene TRBV6-5; no definite D call. Germline V gives CDR1 MNHEY, CDR2 SVGAGI. V was clipped by 0 bases and J by 0 bases, with 12 bases between them. There are 16 residues in the CDR3. This CDR3 reads CASSYSYGPSSYEQYF. The CDR3 nucleotides read TGTGCCAGCAGTTACTCGTACGGCCCGAGCTCCTACGAGCAGTACTTC.

This clonotype was detected a few times. CDR3: CSVRGTENTEAFF. CDR3 in DNA: TGCAGCGTCCGCGGGACGGAGAACACTGAAGCTTTCTTT. The chain links TRBV29-1 to TRBJ1-1; a possible D gene is TRBD1 (5 bases). This CDR3 is built from 13 residues. Germline V CDR1 and CDR2: SQVTM, ANQGSEA. V shed 6 bases and J shed 1 base, with 12 bases lying between them.

In this sample, this clonotype turned up many times. V gene TRBV7-2 combines with J gene TRBJ2-3, with D perhaps being TRBD1 or TRBD2 (5 bases each). Trimming removed 2 bases at V and 4 bases at J, with 16 bases between. This CDR3 region has 16 residues. Germline V CDR1 and CDR2: SGHTA, FQGNSA. This CDR3 is CASSLWARAGPDTQYF. The CDR3 DNA sequence: TGTGCCAGCAGCTTATGGGCCAGGGCGGGCCCAGATACGCAGTATTTT.

This clonotype occurred a few times. The V gene is TRBV4-3, the J gene TRBJ2-1; 10 bases map to TRBD2. Unmatched junction bases numbered 5, after V lost 0 bases and J lost 6 bases. The CDR3 consists of 16 residues. Germline V gene sequence: CDR1 LGHNA, CDR2 YSLEER. CDR3 protein: CASSQDRASGGNEQFF. In DNA, the CDR3 is TGCGCCAGCAGCCAAGATAGGGCTAGCGGGGGCAATGAGCAGTTCTTC.

This clonotype showed up many times. The chain joins TRBV7-2 to TRBJ2-5; D call uncertain. This CDR3 spans 14 amino acids. Germline lookup yields CDR1 SGHTA and CDR2 FQGNSA. Trimming took 5 bases from V and 5 from J, leaving 15 bases between them. CDR3 in amino acids: CASSPPRFRETQYF. CDR3 nucleotide sequence: TGTGCCAGCAGCCCCCCGAGGTTCAGGGAGACCCAGTACTTC.

This clonotype has a handful of counts. This chain joins TRBV7-2 and TRBJ2-6; 7 positions match TRBD1. The germline gives CDR1 SGHTA, CDR2 FQGNSA. CDR3 length equals 16 residues. The ends lost 2 bases at V and 4 bases at J; junction bases unmatched: 5. CDR3 DNA: TGTGCCAGCAGCTTAACAGGGGCTGCGGGGGCCAACGTCCTGACTTTC. Its protein product is CASSLTGAAGANVLTF.

This clonotype was observed a single time. This CDR3 reads CASTAGGAEQYV. The CDR3 DNA reads TGTGCCAGCACCGCGGGGGGGGCCGAGCAGTACGTC. The V and J genes are TRBV2 and TRBJ2-7; TRBD2 aligns across 9 bases. Trimming removed 7 bases from V and 6 bases from J; junction bases left unmatched: 4. This CDR3 has 12 residues. Germline V gene lookup returns CDR1 SNHLY and CDR2 FYNNEI.

This clonotype was counted many times. The chain combines TRBV4-1 with TRBJ2-7; tentative D call: TRBD1 (6 bases). This CDR3 is built from 15 residues. Trimming shortened V by 6 bases and J by 3 bases, and 18 bases separated the two germline ends. Per germline, CDR1 MGHRA and CDR2 YSYEKL. CDR3 residues: CASSTLPDRNYEQYF. DNA of the CDR3: TGCGCCAGCAGTACGTTACCTGACAGGAACTACGAGCAGTACTTC.

The chain couples TRBV4-2 to TRBJ1-2; TRBD1 matches at 7 bases. Germline trimming cut 1 base from V and 4 bases from J; bases unmatched to any gene: 6. Germline V gene sequence: CDR1 LGHNA, CDR2 YNFKEQ. This CDR3 is built from 15 residues. CDR3 bases: TGTGCCAGCAGCCAAGTGACAGGGAACCTCTATGGCTACACCTTC. Amino acid sequence: CASSQVTGNLYGYTF.